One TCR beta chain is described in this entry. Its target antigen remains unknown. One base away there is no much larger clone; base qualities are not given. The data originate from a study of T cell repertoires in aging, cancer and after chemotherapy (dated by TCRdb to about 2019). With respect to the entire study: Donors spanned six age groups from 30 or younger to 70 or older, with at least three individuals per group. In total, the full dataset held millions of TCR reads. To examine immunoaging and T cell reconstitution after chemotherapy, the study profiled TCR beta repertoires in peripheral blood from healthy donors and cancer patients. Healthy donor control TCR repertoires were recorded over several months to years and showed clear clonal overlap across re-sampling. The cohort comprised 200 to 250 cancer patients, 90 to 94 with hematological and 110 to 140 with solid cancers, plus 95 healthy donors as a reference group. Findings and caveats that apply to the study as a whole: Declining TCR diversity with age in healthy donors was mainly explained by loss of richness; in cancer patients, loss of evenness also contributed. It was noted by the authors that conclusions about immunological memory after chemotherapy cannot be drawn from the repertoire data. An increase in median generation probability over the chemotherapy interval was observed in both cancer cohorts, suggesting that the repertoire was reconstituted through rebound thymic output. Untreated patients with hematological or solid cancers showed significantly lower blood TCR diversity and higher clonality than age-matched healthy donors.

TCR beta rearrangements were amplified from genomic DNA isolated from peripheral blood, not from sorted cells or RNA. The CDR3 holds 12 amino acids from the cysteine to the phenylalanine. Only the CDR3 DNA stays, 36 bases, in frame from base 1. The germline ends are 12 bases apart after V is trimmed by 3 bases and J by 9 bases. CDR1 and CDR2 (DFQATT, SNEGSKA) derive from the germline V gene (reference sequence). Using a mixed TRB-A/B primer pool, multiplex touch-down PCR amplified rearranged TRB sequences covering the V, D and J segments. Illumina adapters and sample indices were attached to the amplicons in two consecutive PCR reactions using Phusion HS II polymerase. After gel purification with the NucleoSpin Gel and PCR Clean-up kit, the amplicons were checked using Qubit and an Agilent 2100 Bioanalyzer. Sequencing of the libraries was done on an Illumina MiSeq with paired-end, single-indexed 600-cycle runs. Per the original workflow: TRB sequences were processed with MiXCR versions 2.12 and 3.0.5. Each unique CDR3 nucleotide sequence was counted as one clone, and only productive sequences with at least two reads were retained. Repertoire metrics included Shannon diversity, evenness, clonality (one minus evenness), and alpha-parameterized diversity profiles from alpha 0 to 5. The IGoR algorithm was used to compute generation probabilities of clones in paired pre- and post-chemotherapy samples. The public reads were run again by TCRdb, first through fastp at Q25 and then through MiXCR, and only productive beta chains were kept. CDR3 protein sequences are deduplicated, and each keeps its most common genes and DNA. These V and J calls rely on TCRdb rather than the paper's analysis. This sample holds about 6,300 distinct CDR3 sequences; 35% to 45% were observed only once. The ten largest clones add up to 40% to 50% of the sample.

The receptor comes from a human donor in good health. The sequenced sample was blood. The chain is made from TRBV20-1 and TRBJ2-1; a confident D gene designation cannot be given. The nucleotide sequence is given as TGCAGTGCTAGTGGTGGCTGGAGTGAGCAGTTCTTC. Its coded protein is CSASGGWSEQFF.